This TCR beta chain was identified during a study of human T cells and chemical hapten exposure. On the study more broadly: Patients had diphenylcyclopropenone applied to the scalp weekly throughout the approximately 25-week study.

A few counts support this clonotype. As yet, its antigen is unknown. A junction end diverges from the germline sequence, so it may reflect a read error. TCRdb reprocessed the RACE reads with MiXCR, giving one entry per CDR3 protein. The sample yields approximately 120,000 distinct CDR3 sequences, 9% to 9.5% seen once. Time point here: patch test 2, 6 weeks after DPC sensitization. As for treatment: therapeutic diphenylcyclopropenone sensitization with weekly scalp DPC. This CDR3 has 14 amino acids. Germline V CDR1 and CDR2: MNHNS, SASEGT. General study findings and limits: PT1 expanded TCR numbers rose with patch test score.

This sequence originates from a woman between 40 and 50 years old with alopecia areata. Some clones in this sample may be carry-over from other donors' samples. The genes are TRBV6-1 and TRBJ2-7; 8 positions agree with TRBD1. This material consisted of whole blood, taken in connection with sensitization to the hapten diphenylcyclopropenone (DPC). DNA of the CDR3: TGTGCCAGCACTGAAGGACAGGGACACCACGAGCAGTACTTC. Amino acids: CASTEGQGHHEQYF.